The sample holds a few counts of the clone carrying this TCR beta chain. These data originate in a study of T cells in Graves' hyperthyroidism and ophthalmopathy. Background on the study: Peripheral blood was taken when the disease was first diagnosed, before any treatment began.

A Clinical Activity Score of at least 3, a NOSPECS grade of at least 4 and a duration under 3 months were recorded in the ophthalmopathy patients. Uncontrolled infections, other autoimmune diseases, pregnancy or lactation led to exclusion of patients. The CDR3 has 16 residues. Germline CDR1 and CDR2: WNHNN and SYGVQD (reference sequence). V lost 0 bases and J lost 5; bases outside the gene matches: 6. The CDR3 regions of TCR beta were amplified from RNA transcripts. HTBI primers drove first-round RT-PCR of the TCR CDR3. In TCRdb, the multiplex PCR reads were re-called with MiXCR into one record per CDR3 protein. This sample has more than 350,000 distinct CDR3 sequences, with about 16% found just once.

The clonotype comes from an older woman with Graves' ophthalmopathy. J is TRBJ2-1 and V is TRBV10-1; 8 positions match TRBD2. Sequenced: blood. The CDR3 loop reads CASSESGLGRDNEQFF. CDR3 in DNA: TGCGCCAGCAGTGAGTCGGGACTAGGTCGTGACAATGAGCAGTTCTTC.